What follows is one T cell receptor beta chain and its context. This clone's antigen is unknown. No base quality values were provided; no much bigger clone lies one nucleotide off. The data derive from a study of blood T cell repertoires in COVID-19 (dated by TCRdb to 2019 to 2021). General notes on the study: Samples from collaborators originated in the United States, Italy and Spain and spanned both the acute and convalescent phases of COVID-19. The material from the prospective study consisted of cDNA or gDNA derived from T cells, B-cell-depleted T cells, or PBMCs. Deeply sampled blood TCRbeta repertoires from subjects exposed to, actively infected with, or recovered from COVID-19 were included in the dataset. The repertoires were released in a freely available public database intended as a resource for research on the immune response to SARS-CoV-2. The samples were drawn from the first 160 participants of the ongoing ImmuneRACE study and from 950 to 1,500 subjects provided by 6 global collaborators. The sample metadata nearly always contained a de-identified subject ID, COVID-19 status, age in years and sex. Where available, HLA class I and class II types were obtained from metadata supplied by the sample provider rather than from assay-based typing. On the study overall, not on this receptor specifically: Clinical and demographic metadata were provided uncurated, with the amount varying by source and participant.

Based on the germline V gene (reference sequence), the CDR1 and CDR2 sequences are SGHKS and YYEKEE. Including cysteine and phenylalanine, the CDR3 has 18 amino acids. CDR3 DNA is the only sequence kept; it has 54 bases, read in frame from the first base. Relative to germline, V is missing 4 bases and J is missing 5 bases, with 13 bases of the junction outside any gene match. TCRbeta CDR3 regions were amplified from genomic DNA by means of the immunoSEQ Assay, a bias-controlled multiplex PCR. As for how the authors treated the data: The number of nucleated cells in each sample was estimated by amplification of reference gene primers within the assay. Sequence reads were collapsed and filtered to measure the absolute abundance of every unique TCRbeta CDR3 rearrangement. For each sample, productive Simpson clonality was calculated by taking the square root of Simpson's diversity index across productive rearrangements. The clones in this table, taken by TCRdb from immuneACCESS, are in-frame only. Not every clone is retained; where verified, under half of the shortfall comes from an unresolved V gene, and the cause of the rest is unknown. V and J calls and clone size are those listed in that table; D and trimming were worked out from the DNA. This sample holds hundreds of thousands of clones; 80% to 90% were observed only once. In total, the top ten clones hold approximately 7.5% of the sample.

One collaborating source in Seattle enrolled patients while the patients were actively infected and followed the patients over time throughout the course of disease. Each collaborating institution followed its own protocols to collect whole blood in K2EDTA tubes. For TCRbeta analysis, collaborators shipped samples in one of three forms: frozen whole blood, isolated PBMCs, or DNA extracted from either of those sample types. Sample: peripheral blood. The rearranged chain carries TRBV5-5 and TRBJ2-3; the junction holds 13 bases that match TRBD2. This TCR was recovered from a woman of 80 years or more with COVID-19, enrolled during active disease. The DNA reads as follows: TGTGCCAGCAGCCCCCGAACATTGACTAGCGGGGGGCAAGATACGCAGTATTTT. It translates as CASSPRTLTSGGQDTQYF.